This passage covers 4 T cell receptor beta chains from one sample sequenced in a study of human T cells and chemical hapten exposure (dated by TCRdb to about 2021). The sample's time point, from its label and the paper: patch test 2, 6 weeks after DPC sensitization. Taken with the paper, the label for treatment or condition translates to: therapeutic diphenylcyclopropenone sensitization with weekly scalp DPC. Library preparation used RACE. Instrument on record: NextSeq 500. TCRdb applied fastp at Q25 and MiXCR to the public reads, then kept only in-frame beta chains. Each entry is one CDR3 protein sequence, shown with its most common DNA and genes. The sample has 350,000 to 400,000 distinct CDR3 sequences on record, over 6% of them singletons. The ten largest clones take up more than 5.5% of the sample. The specimen comprised whole blood, sampled in connection with sensitization to the hapten diphenylcyclopropenone (DPC). Receptor source: a woman between 18 and 29 years old with alopecia areata. Some clones in this sample may be carry-over from other donors' samples.

The V gene is TRBV9, the J gene TRBJ1-4; no reliable D call. The CDR3 length is 16 residues. Germline V gives CDR1 SGDLS, CDR2 YYNGEE. The V gene lost 4 bases and the J gene lost 6 bases, with 19 bases spanning the gap. CDR3 loop: CASSPNKGLVDEKLFF. The CDR3 DNA sequence: TGTGCCAGCAGCCCAAACAAAGGGTTAGTCGATGAAAAACTGTTTTTT.

This clonotype was seen a few times. This rearrangement joins TRBV7-8 to TRBJ2-3; 10 bases align to TRBD2. J was trimmed by 2 bases and V by 2 bases; bases with no gene match: 4. The CDR3 is 16 residues long. Germline CDR1 is SGHVS and CDR2 is FQNEAQ. The CDR3 sequence is CASSLTSGVNTDTQYF. The DNA for the CDR3 is TGTGCCAGCAGCTTAACTAGCGGGGTGAACACAGATACGCAGTATTTT.

The chain joins TRBV7-2 to TRBJ1-1, with a possible D match to TRBD1 (6 bases). The ends were cut back, 4 bases at V and 7 bases at J, with 13 bases in the middle. The CDR3 loop spans 13 amino acids. Germline-derived CDR1 and CDR2 are SGHTA and FQGNSA. This CDR3 reads CASSSRDTLEAFF. In nucleotides, the CDR3 is TGTGCCAGCAGCTCCCGGGACACCCTTGAAGCTTTCTTT.

This clonotype has only one observation. Being one base from a much bigger clone, this may be a read error. CDR3 protein: CASTPGGTQHF. The CDR3 DNA sequence: TGTGCCAGCACCCCTGGTGGGACCCAGCACTTC. The rearrangement joins TRBV12-3 or TRBV12-4 to TRBJ2-5; D is possibly TRBD1 or TRBD2 (5 bases each). CDR3 length: 11 residues.